Presented here are 30 T cell receptor beta chains from one specimen sequenced in a study of monozygotic twins with inflammatory bowel disease. TCRdb re-called the 5' RACE reads and catalogs CDR3 proteins one per entry, DNA excluded. This sample contains approximately 330,000 distinct CDR3 sequences. The sample comprised blood. The receptors were gathered from a human donor with ulcerative colitis or Crohn's disease, or a healthy co-twin of an affected twin (not recorded which).

V and J are TRBV7-7 and TRBJ2-7. This CDR3 is built from 13 residues. Germline-derived CDR1 and CDR2 are SSHAT and FNYEAQ (reference sequence). This chain's CDR3 is CASSLDGCYEQYF.

The chain couples TRBV20-1 to TRBJ2-5; there is no DNA to check the TCRdb D call of TRBD1. The CDR3 sequence is 16 residues long. CDR1 and CDR2 from the germline V gene are DFQATT and SNEGSKA (reference sequence). This chain's CDR3 is CSARPWPSGNQETQYF.

The chain uses TRBV5-1 and TRBJ2-1; the D call from TCRdb, TRBD2, cannot be confirmed without DNA. Germline values: CDR1 SGHRS, CDR2 YFSETQ. The CDR3 spans 14 residues. The CDR3 is CASSAGLADIEQFF.

The chain joins TRBV7-2 to TRBJ2-1; TCRdb's D call, TRBD1, is unchecked because there is no DNA. Germline lookup yields CDR1 SGHTA and CDR2 FQGNSA. The length of the CDR3 is 13 residues. The CDR3 loop reads CASSHDMGNEQFF.

V gene TRBV20-1 combines with J gene TRBJ2-3; TCRdb returns TRBD1, unconfirmable since there is no DNA. This CDR3 is built from 14 residues. Germline assignment: CDR1 DFQATT and CDR2 SNEGSKA (reference sequence). CDR3 protein: CSARQQGRTDTQYF.

The chain couples TRBV27 to TRBJ1-2. From germline, CDR1 is MNHEY and CDR2 SMNVEV (reference sequence). The CDR3 has 13 residues. CDR3 region: CASSFSSHYGYTF.

The chain's CDR3 is CASSLGTSGRWELFF. V is TRBV12-3 or TRBV12-4 and J is TRBJ2-2; lacking DNA, the TRBD2 call made by TCRdb goes unchecked. The CDR3 has 15 amino acids.

The CDR3 reads CASTPAVTSGFEQYF. V and J are TRBV6-1 and TRBJ2-7; TCRdb selects TRBD2, and the lack of DNA leaves this call unchecked. CDR1 is MNHNS and CDR2 is SASEGT in the germline V gene. This CDR3 region has 15 residues.

The CDR3 spells CASSLWGRGNEQFF. This chain connects TRBV7-2 to TRBJ2-1; TCRdb indicates TRBD1, and absent DNA this call remains unverified. The V gene's germline CDR1 is SGHTA and CDR2 FQGNSA. The CDR3 runs 14 residues.

The chain carries TRBV20-1 and TRBJ2-7. Germline-derived CDR1 and CDR2 are DFQATT and SNEGSKA (reference sequence). The CDR3 runs to 13 residues. The CDR3 sequence: CSARNPGSYEQYF.

V gene TRBV5-4 combines with J gene TRBJ2-1; TCRdb's assignment of TRBD1 cannot be checked, as there is no DNA. Germline V CDR1 and CDR2: SGHNT, YYREEE (reference sequence). The CDR3 extends over 16 amino acids. The CDR3 is CASSGQGKSSYNEQFF.

The chain recombines TRBV2 with TRBJ2-3; checking the TCRdb D call of TRBD2 is not possible without DNA. The CDR3 loop spans 21 amino acids. Per the germline V gene, CDR1 is SNHLY and CDR2 is FYNNEI. The CDR3 protein is CASIRRLAGGAARGSTDTQYF.

The V call is TRBV4-3, the J call TRBJ1-6; lacking DNA, the TRBD1 call made by TCRdb goes unchecked. The V gene's germline CDR1 is LGHNA and CDR2 YSLEER. The CDR3 consists of 14 residues. The CDR3 sequence is CASSRDTYNSPLHF.

V is TRBV3-1 and J is TRBJ1-1. This CDR3 contains 13 residues. Looked up from germline, CDR1 is LGHDT and CDR2 is YNNKEL (reference sequence). The CDR3 sequence is CASSPYGNTEAFF. Using reference TRBV3-1 and TRBJ1-1 for the parts outside the CDR3, the full variable domain is DTAVSQTPKYLVTQMGNDKSIKCEQNLGHDTMYWYKQDSKKFLKIMFSYNNKELIINETVPNRFSPKSPDKAHLNLHINSLELGDSAVYFCASSPYGNTEAFFGQGTRLTVV.

The J gene is TRBJ2-2, the V gene TRBV12-3 or TRBV12-4. There are 13 residues in the CDR3. CDR3 protein: CASSLLISGELFF.

J is TRBJ1-1 and V is TRBV5-1; there is no DNA to check the TCRdb D call of TRBD1. This CDR3 is 14 amino acids long. The germline V gene has CDR1 SGHRS and CDR2 YFSETQ. CDR3 sequence: CASSLLQGDTEAFF. Looking up the rest from reference TRBV5-1 and TRBJ1-1 gives the full variable domain: KAGVTQTPRYLIKTRGQQVTLSCSPISGHRSVSWYQQTPGQGLQFLFEYFSETQRNKGNFPGRFSGRQFSNSRSEMNVSTLELGDSALYLCASSLLQGDTEAFFGQGTRLTVV.

This chain connects TRBV5-1 to TRBJ1-1. Per germline, CDR1 SGHRS and CDR2 YFSETQ. CDR3 length: 15 residues. The CDR3: CASSLAEGPHTEAFF. Together with reference TRBV5-1 and TRBJ1-1, the CDR3 gives the full variable domain: KAGVTQTPRYLIKTRGQQVTLSCSPISGHRSVSWYQQTPGQGLQFLFEYFSETQRNKGNFPGRFSGRQFSNSRSEMNVSTLELGDSALYLCASSLAEGPHTEAFFGQGTRLTVV.

The gene calls are TRBV5-1 and TRBJ2-1; TCRdb's assignment of TRBD1 cannot be checked, as there is no DNA. Germline CDR1 reads SGHRS; CDR2 reads YFSETQ. The CDR3 loop spans 17 amino acids. The CDR3 spells CASSVRQGTSSYNEQFF.

J is TRBJ2-2 and V is TRBV19; the TRBD1 assignment by TCRdb is unverifiable without DNA. This CDR3 comprises 15 residues. Germline V gives CDR1 LNHDA, CDR2 SQIVND (reference sequence). CDR3 sequence: CASSVDRGLTGELFF.

The chain employs TRBV28 and TRBJ2-7; as DNA is missing, the TRBD1 call by TCRdb cannot be tested. The CDR3 spans 12 residues. The germline V gene encodes CDR1 MDHEN and CDR2 SYDVKM. CDR3 protein: CASSTQGLEQYF.

V and J are TRBV4-3 and TRBJ2-5; with no DNA, the TCRdb D assignment of TRBD1 cannot be verified. The CDR3 length is 14 residues. Germline V lookup: CDR1 LGHNA, CDR2 YSLEER. CDR3 in amino acids: CASSQVGARGTQYF.

This chain joins TRBV7-8 and TRBJ2-7; TCRdb indicates TRBD1, and absent DNA this call remains unverified. The CDR3 totals 14 residues. The germline V gene has CDR1 SGHVS and CDR2 FQNEAQ. The CDR3 protein is CASSLRDRAYEQYF.

The rearrangement links TRBV6-1 to TRBJ2-1; TCRdb picks TRBD2, but there is no DNA to check that call. The CDR3 contains 15 residues. In germline, CDR1 is MNHNS, CDR2 SASEGT. CDR3 in amino acids: CASSGLAGEVDEQFF.

The chain employs TRBV20-1 and TRBJ2-7; without DNA, the TCRdb call of TRBD1 cannot be checked. The CDR3 is 15 residues long. CDR1 is DFQATT and CDR2 is SNEGSKA in the germline V gene (reference sequence). This chain's CDR3 is CSARDPRGLTYEQYF.

J is TRBJ2-6 and V is TRBV5-4. There are 14 residues in the CDR3. The germline V gene encodes CDR1 SGHNT and CDR2 YYREEE (reference sequence). The CDR3 sequence: CASSPDLGANVLTF.

The chain is built from TRBV29-1 and TRBJ2-1; TCRdb lists TRBD2, though no DNA is available to test this call. CDR3 length: 15 residues. The germline V gene encodes CDR1 SQVTM and CDR2 ANQGSEA. The CDR3 region is CSVEDRLAAYNEQFF.

The chain recombines TRBV28 with TRBJ2-1; absent DNA, TCRdb's TRBD2 call cannot be checked. Germline CDR1 and CDR2: MDHEN and SYDVKM. The CDR3 has 13 amino acids. CDR3: CARRGLTDNEQFF.

The chain combines TRBV5-1 with TRBJ2-5; TCRdb reports TRBD2, a call that lacks DNA to check it against. CDR3 length: 18 residues. The V gene's germline CDR1 is SGHRS and CDR2 YFSETQ. This CDR3 is CASSWGLAGTPGGKTQYF. Supplemented by reference TRBV5-1 and TRBJ2-5, the full variable domain reads KAGVTQTPRYLIKTRGQQVTLSCSPISGHRSVSWYQQTPGQGLQFLFEYFSETQRNKGNFPGRFSGRQFSNSRSEMNVSTLELGDSALYLCASSWGLAGTPGGKTQYFGPGTRLLVL.

The chain combines TRBV5-1 with TRBJ2-1; TCRdb picks TRBD1, but there is no DNA to check that call. Germline V CDR1 and CDR2: SGHRS, YFSETQ. The CDR3 sequence is 15 residues long. The CDR3 loop is CASSLIRDTGNEQFF.

The chain joins TRBV11-2 to TRBJ1-1; no DNA is available, so the TRBD1 call from TCRdb remains unchecked. Germline V CDR1 and CDR2: SGHAT, FQNNGV. CDR3 length: 13 amino acids. The CDR3: CASSFTRQSEAFF.